Below are 21 T cell receptor beta chains sequenced from a single sample in a study of CD8+ T cells in alopecia areata. Sample treatment: oral pan-JAK inhibitor, 5-10 mg twice daily. Extracted RNA was reverse transcribed into cDNA, the sequencing template. Clones were read by immunoSEQ multiplex PCR, and TCRdb kept only the in-frame ones, dropping some. In the table there are roughly 180,000 clones, 60% to 70% of which are singletons. The starting material was CD4+ T cells sorted from blood, obtained at week 4, from a patient treated with tofacitinib. These receptors were collected from a human donor with alopecia areata.

The chain has TRBV18 and TRBJ2-1; 11 bases align to TRBD1. The CDR3 runs 15 residues. The J segment lost 7 bases and the V segment lost 4 bases, leaving 6 bases of the junction unmatched. The germline gives CDR1 KGHSH, CDR2 LQKENI. The CDR3 nucleotides read TGTGCCAGCTCACGGCTGGACAGGGGGCATAATGAGCAGTTCTTC. It codes for CASSRLDRGHNEQFF.

The sample holds a few counts of this clone. V is TRBV29-1 and J is TRBJ2-5; the D gene is possibly TRBD2 (5 bases). V was trimmed by 2 bases and J by 2 bases, leaving 9 bases between them. The V gene's germline CDR1 is SQVTM and CDR2 ANQGSEA. The CDR3 extends over 13 amino acids. The DNA of the CDR3 is TGCAGCGTTGAACCGGGAAGTCAAGAGACCCAGTACTTC. This sequence encodes CSVEPGSQETQYF.

V usage is TRBV6-1 and J usage is TRBJ1-2; D unclear. Trimming removed 3 bases from V and 0 bases from J, with 2 bases in between. Germline CDR1 and CDR2: MNHNS and SASEGT. CDR3 length equals 12 residues. The CDR3: CASSEANYGYTF. The DNA of the CDR3 is TGTGCCAGCAGTGAGGCTAACTATGGCTACACCTTC.

The rearrangement uses TRBV30 and TRBJ2-7; TRBD2 agrees at 8 bases. This CDR3 comprises 14 residues. The germline CDR1 and CDR2 sequences are GTSNPN and SVGIG (reference sequence). The trim removed 5 bases at V and 4 bases at J, leaving 10 bases unmatched. CDR3 sequence reads: CAWGRGTSVYEQYF. CDR3 nucleotide sequence: TGTGCCTGGGGAAGGGGGACTAGTGTATACGAGCAGTACTTC.

The chain joins TRBV2 to TRBJ1-6; D unclear. The CDR3 length is 12 residues. Trimming stripped 6 bases from V and 7 bases from J, with 7 bases between. Germline V lookup: CDR1 SNHLY, CDR2 FYNNEI. CDR3 region: CASSLVNSPLHF. CDR3 DNA: TGTGCCAGCAGCCTCGTCAATTCACCCCTCCACTTT.

The V gene is TRBV2, the J gene TRBJ2-5; 10 nucleotides match TRBD1. Trimming took 5 bases from V and 3 from J; bases not matched to a gene: 6. This CDR3 contains 15 residues. From germline, CDR1 is SNHLY and CDR2 FYNNEI. CDR3 in DNA: TGTGCCAGCAGTTGGGAAGGGACAGGGGAAGAGACCCAGTACTTC. It translates to CASSWEGTGEETQYF.

The chain employs TRBV18 and TRBJ2-7; 8 bases line up with TRBD1. The CDR3 loop spans 15 amino acids. Unmatched junction bases numbered 8, after V lost 5 bases and J lost 2 bases. The germline V gene encodes CDR1 KGHSH and CDR2 LQKENI. The CDR3 loop is CASSESGTGAYEQYF. The CDR3 bases are TGTGCCAGCTCAGAGTCCGGGACAGGAGCCTACGAGCAGTACTTC. Together with reference TRBV18 and TRBJ2-7, the CDR3 gives the full variable domain: NAGVMQNPRHLVRRRGQEARLRCSPMKGHSHVYWYRQLPEEGLKFMVYLQKENIIDESGMPKERFSAEFPKEGPSILRIQQVVRGDSAAYFCASSESGTGAYEQYFGPGTRLTVT.

The genes are TRBV4-1 and TRBJ1-4; D call uncertain. Looked up from germline, CDR1 is MGHRA and CDR2 is YSYEKL. The V and J ends lost 7 bases and 3 bases respectively, with 6 bases between them. The length of the CDR3 is 12 residues. CDR3 in amino acids: CASKPANEKLFF. The CDR3 DNA reads TGCGCCAGCAAGCCGGCTAATGAAAAACTGTTTTTT.

The chain combines TRBV30 with TRBJ1-1; possibly TRBD1 for D (6 bases). Trimming shortened V by 5 bases and J by 6 bases, and 10 bases separated the two germline ends. Germline V gene data show CDR1 as GTSNPN and CDR2 as SVGIG (reference sequence). CDR3 length equals 11 residues. The CDR3 region is CAWQHRAEAFF. The CDR3 DNA is TGTGCCTGGCAACACAGGGCTGAAGCTTTCTTT.

V and J are TRBV6-5 and TRBJ2-3; D remains unclear. Germline assignment: CDR1 MNHEY and CDR2 SVGAGI. Trimming removed 0 bases at V and 5 bases at J, with 9 bases between. The CDR3 covers 14 residues. CDR3 amino acids: CASSYSLEGDTQYF. Here the CDR3 DNA reads TGTGCCAGCAGTTACTCCCTCGAAGGAGATACGCAGTATTTT.

V usage is TRBV29-1 and J usage is TRBJ1-6, with D unresolved. V lost 7 bases, J lost 5 bases, and 12 bases lay in between. The CDR3 has 13 amino acids. The V gene's germline CDR1 is SQVTM and CDR2 ANQGSEA. CDR3 sequence reads: CSARESNNSPLHF. In DNA, the CDR3 is TGCAGCGCAAGGGAATCCAATAATTCACCCCTCCACTTT.

This clone was found a few times. The chain carries TRBV30 and TRBJ2-7; 7 nucleotides line up with TRBD2. CDR3 length: 14 residues. Germline V gene data show CDR1 as GTSNPN and CDR2 as SVGIG (reference sequence). Losses at the gene ends were 0 bases for V and 2 bases for J; bases not matched to a gene: 4. This CDR3 reads CAWSVPGGPYEQYF. The CDR3, as DNA: TGTGCCTGGAGTGTACCGGGGGGACCCTACGAGCAGTACTTC.

V gene TRBV29-1 combines with J gene TRBJ2-5; TRBD1 matches 7 bases. The V gene end was trimmed by 7 bases and the J gene end by 3 bases; junction bases not matched to a gene: 5. Germline loops: CDR1 SQVTM, CDR2 ANQGSEA. CDR3 length: 12 residues. The CDR3: CSAGTGEETQYF. For the CDR3, the DNA is TGCAGCGCAGGAACAGGGGAAGAGACCCAGTACTTC.

V and J are TRBV6-1 and TRBJ2-5, with 9 bases that match TRBD2. Germline trimming cut 4 bases from V and 5 bases from J; bases unmatched to any gene: 14. CDR3 length: 17 amino acids. The germline V gene has CDR1 MNHNS and CDR2 SASEGT. The CDR3 here is CASSVRISGSQGETQYF. CDR3 DNA: TGTGCCAGCAGTGTGAGGATTAGCGGGAGCCAGGGGGAGACCCAGTACTTC.

The chain employs TRBV5-1 and TRBJ1-4; D is possibly TRBD1 (5 bases). Per the germline V gene, CDR1 is SGHRS and CDR2 is YFSETQ. This CDR3 is 13 amino acids long. V was clipped by 4 bases and J by 6 bases, with 10 bases between them. CDR3 coding DNA: TGCGCCAGCAGCCCCGGGACCGATGAAAAACTGTTTTTT. Its protein is CASSPGTDEKLFF.

The chain links TRBV5-1 to TRBJ2-1; 7 positions match TRBD2. Germline CDR1 SGHRS, CDR2 YFSETQ. The CDR3 consists of 15 residues. V shed 4 bases and J 8 bases; nucleotides not matched to a gene: 12. DNA for the CDR3: TGCGCCAGCAGCACCGGACTAGTATCGTACGATGAGCAGTTCTTC. Amino acids: CASSTGLVSYDEQFF.

The chain recombines TRBV30 with TRBJ2-5; 7 bases are a match to TRBD2. Germline-derived CDR1 and CDR2 are GTSNPN and SVGIG (reference sequence). V was clipped by 3 bases and J by 7 bases; unmatched bases: 11. The CDR3 spans 14 residues. The CDR3 DNA is TGTGCCTGGAGACTAGGACACGGCGGGGGGACCCAGTACTTC. This gives the protein CAWRLGHGGGTQYF.

In this sample, this clone turned up a few times. The J gene is TRBJ1-1, the V gene TRBV14; D not resolved. The CDR3 loop spans 11 amino acids. Germline V gene lookup returns CDR1 SGHDN and CDR2 FVKESK. V was clipped by 3 bases and J by 11 bases, with 10 bases between them. The CDR3, as DNA: TGTGCCAGCAGCCAGGGTTTGGGGGCTTTCTTT. Translating gives CASSQGLGAFF.

The rearrangement joins TRBV4-1 to TRBJ1-2, with 7 bases lining up with TRBD1. Germline CDR1 is MGHRA and CDR2 is YSYEKL. The CDR3 sequence is 13 residues long. The V and J ends lost 2 bases and 8 bases, in that order; junction bases with no gene match: 5. The CDR3 DNA is TGCGCCAGCAGCCAAACCACAGGGGAGGGCTACACCTTC. This gives the protein CASSQTTGEGYTF.

This clone appeared once. The chain carries TRBV30 and TRBJ1-5, with a tentative D call TRBD1 (5 bases). This CDR3 spans 13 amino acids. Trimming took off 4 bases at V and 5 bases at J, with 12 bases between the two ends. Germline CDR1 and CDR2: GTSNPN and SVGIG (reference sequence). The CDR3 loop is CAWTTSGDQPQHF. The CDR3 nucleotides are TGTGCCTGGACCACTTCGGGGGATCAGCCCCAGCATTTT.

The chain carries TRBV29-1 and TRBJ2-3, with TRBD2 as a possible D gene (5 bases). The CDR3 is made up of 15 amino acids. V gave up 1 base and J gave up 0 bases, with 11 bases separating them. CDR1 SQVTM and CDR2 ANQGSEA come from the germline V gene. The DNA for the CDR3 is TGCAGCGTTGAAGCCCTCGGGGTTAGCACAGATACGCAGTATTTT. Translated: CSVEALGVSTDTQYF.